The rows below give T cell receptor beta chains drawn from one sample of a study of T-cell reconstitution after alpha-beta-depleted transplantation in children. TCRdb fed the PCR reads into MiXCR, producing one record per CDR3 protein. The sample yields about 200,000 distinct CDR3 sequences, about 15% seen once. The sequencing here drew on PBMCs from the stem cell graft donor, taken from the stem cell graft. The receptors were sampled from a human donor who donated a stem cell graft to a child with acute lymphoblastic leukemia. Both conserved end residues are part of each CDR3. Each record gives: D gene, J gene, clone size, V gene, CDR3 DNA, CDR3 protein. D genes are given only for firm matches. Clone size, where shown, is once, few, many, or a class for clones that have expanded.

d_gene: TRBD2; j_gene: TRBJ2-7; abundance: few; v_gene: TRBV10-3; CDR3nt: TGTGCCACCAGTGGGGGAGGGAAGCCCTACGAGCAGTACTTC; CDR3aa: CATSGGGKPYEQYF
d_gene: .; j_gene: TRBJ1-1; abundance: .; v_gene: TRBV6-6; CDR3nt: TGTGCCAGCAGTTACCAACAGCCGAACACTGAAGCTTTCTTT; CDR3aa: CASSYQQPNTEAFF
d_gene: TRBD1; j_gene: TRBJ1-1; abundance: many; v_gene: TRBV7-9; CDR3nt: TGTGCCAGCAGCCCAGGACAGGCCATAAAATTTAACACTGAAGCTTTCTTT; CDR3aa: CASSPGQAIKFNTEAFF
d_gene: TRBD2; j_gene: TRBJ2-7; abundance: many; v_gene: TRBV7-9; CDR3nt: TGTGCCAGCAGCTCGATTTTAGCGGGAAACCCCGTCCACGAGCAGTACTTC; CDR3aa: CASSSILAGNPVHEQYF
d_gene: TRBD1; j_gene: TRBJ1-1; abundance: .; v_gene: TRBV5-1; CDR3nt: TGCGCCAGCAGCTTACGACAGGGGGGAGATAGTGAAGCTTTCTTT; CDR3aa: CASSLRQGGDSEAFF
d_gene: TRBD1; j_gene: TRBJ1-1; abundance: many; v_gene: TRBV12-3/TRBV12-4; CDR3nt: TGTGCCAGCAGTAAACAGGGGGCGCGCACTGAAGCTTTCTTT; CDR3aa: CASSKQGARTEAFF
d_gene: .; j_gene: TRBJ2-5; abundance: .; v_gene: TRBV5-1; CDR3nt: TGCGCCAGCAGCCGGGGCCCAAGAGCTGCGGAGACCCAGTACTTC; CDR3aa: CASSRGPRAAETQYF
d_gene: .; j_gene: TRBJ1-2; abundance: many; v_gene: TRBV7-2; CDR3nt: TGTGCCAGCAGCGCCGAACCGGGAGCCGGCTACACCTTC; CDR3aa: CASSAEPGAGYTF
d_gene: .; j_gene: TRBJ2-7; abundance: .; v_gene: TRBV19; CDR3nt: TGTGCCAGTAGTATGGTTCGGCCTCAGCTGGCGAACGAGCAGTACTTC; CDR3aa: CASSMVRPQLANEQYF
d_gene: TRBD1; j_gene: TRBJ2-5; abundance: many; v_gene: TRBV5-1; CDR3nt: TGCGCCAGCAGCTTGTTGGGACAGCCTTTCCAAGAGACCCAGTACTTC; CDR3aa: CASSLLGQPFQETQYF
d_gene: TRBD1; j_gene: TRBJ1-1; abundance: few; v_gene: TRBV30; CDR3nt: TGTGCCGCCCCAGTCCCCGACAGGGGGAACACTGAAGCTTTCTTT; CDR3aa: CAAPVPDRGNTEAFF
d_gene: .; j_gene: TRBJ2-3; abundance: many; v_gene: TRBV20-1; CDR3nt: TGCAGTGCCCGTCGGGGGACAGTGGGCACAGATACGCAGTATTTT; CDR3aa: CSARRGTVGTDTQYF
d_gene: TRBD2; j_gene: TRBJ2-5; abundance: many; v_gene: TRBV11-2; CDR3nt: TGTGCCAGCAGCCCGGTACTAGCGGGAGGTGAAGAGACCCAGTACTTC; CDR3aa: CASSPVLAGGEETQYF
d_gene: .; j_gene: TRBJ2-7; abundance: .; v_gene: TRBV18; CDR3nt: TGTGCCAGCTCCCCCCGAGGGGCGGGTGCCTACGAGCAGTACTTC; CDR3aa: CASSPRGAGAYEQYF
d_gene: TRBD1; j_gene: TRBJ2-7; abundance: many; v_gene: TRBV27; CDR3nt: TGTGCCAGCAGACTCGGGACAGGGGAAGGCTACGAGCAGTACTTC; CDR3aa: CASRLGTGEGYEQYF
d_gene: .; j_gene: TRBJ1-1; abundance: medium-sized; v_gene: TRBV29-1; CDR3nt: TGCAGCGTTGAAGATTGGAGACATACGAACACTGAAGCTTTCTTT; CDR3aa: CSVEDWRHTNTEAFF
d_gene: TRBD1; j_gene: TRBJ1-5; abundance: few; v_gene: TRBV20-1; CDR3nt: TGCAGTGCTAGAGTGACCGGGACAGGGTCGCTTGGGCAGCCCCAGCATTTT; CDR3aa: CSARVTGTGSLGQPQHF
d_gene: TRBD1; j_gene: TRBJ2-2; abundance: few; v_gene: TRBV12-3/TRBV12-4; CDR3nt: TGTGCCAGCAGTTTAGCGGGGACAGGCGGGGAGCTGTTTTTT; CDR3aa: CASSLAGTGGELFF
d_gene: .; j_gene: TRBJ1-5; abundance: many; v_gene: TRBV4-1; CDR3nt: TGCGCCAGCAGCCAAGTCCCCCCTTCGCCCCAGCATTTT; CDR3aa: CASSQVPPSPQHF
d_gene: TRBD2; j_gene: TRBJ2-2; abundance: many; v_gene: TRBV12-3/TRBV12-4; CDR3nt: TGTGCCAGCAAGAGCGGGAGTTTCTCCGGGGAGCTGTTTTTT; CDR3aa: CASKSGSFSGELFF
d_gene: .; j_gene: TRBJ1-1; abundance: many; v_gene: TRBV10-3; CDR3nt: TGTGCCATCAGTGTTTCCCTCAGGCAAAGGAACACTGAAGCTTTCTTT; CDR3aa: CAISVSLRQRNTEAFF
d_gene: .; j_gene: TRBJ2-5; abundance: few; v_gene: TRBV5-1; CDR3nt: TGCGCCAGCAGCTTGGACAGAAAGTACCAAGAGACCCAGTACTTC; CDR3aa: CASSLDRKYQETQYF
d_gene: .; j_gene: TRBJ2-4; abundance: few; v_gene: TRBV20-1; CDR3nt: TGCAGTGCTCGACCGGTGACCATCGGGACTTTAGCCAAAAACATTCAGTACTTC; CDR3aa: CSARPVTIGTLAKNIQYF
d_gene: .; j_gene: TRBJ1-2; abundance: few; v_gene: TRBV27; CDR3nt: TGTGCCAGCAGTTCAGGGATGATCCCCTACACCTTC; CDR3aa: CASSSGMIPYTF
d_gene: TRBD1; j_gene: TRBJ2-7; abundance: many; v_gene: TRBV7-9; CDR3nt: TGTGCCAGCAGCTTAACGGCACAGGGGGCTTACGAGCAGTACTTC; CDR3aa: CASSLTAQGAYEQYF
d_gene: .; j_gene: TRBJ1-5; abundance: many; v_gene: TRBV19; CDR3nt: TGTGCCAGCAAAACGAAAGCGGACGGTTACGTTCAGCCCCAGCATTTT; CDR3aa: CASKTKADGYVQPQHF
d_gene: .; j_gene: TRBJ1-6; abundance: .; v_gene: TRBV12-3/TRBV12-4; CDR3nt: TGTGCCTCCAAGGAATGGAGCTCCTATAATTCACCCCTCCACTTT; CDR3aa: CASKEWSSYNSPLHF
d_gene: .; j_gene: TRBJ1-5; abundance: many; v_gene: TRBV4-1; CDR3nt: TGCGCCAGCAGCCAAGAGCGGGGATTCAATCAGCCCCAGCATTTT; CDR3aa: CASSQERGFNQPQHF
d_gene: TRBD2; j_gene: TRBJ2-1; abundance: few; v_gene: TRBV12-3/TRBV12-4; CDR3nt: TGTGCCAGCAGGCATAGCGGGAGATCGGATGAGCAGTTCTTC; CDR3aa: CASRHSGRSDEQFF
d_gene: .; j_gene: TRBJ2-2; abundance: many; v_gene: TRBV20-1; CDR3nt: TGCAGTGCTAGAGCGGGAAGGGGCACCGGGGAGCTGTTTTTT; CDR3aa: CSARAGRGTGELFF
d_gene: TRBD1; j_gene: TRBJ2-5; abundance: many; v_gene: TRBV20-1; CDR3nt: TGCAGTGCCCCGCGGGGTCGGACAGGGAACCAAGAGACCCAGTACTTC; CDR3aa: CSAPRGRTGNQETQYF
d_gene: .; j_gene: TRBJ2-5; abundance: many; v_gene: TRBV29-1; CDR3nt: TGCAGCGGACCCCGAACAAAAGAGACCCAGTACTTC; CDR3aa: CSGPRTKETQYF
d_gene: .; j_gene: TRBJ1-1; abundance: many; v_gene: TRBV27; CDR3nt: TGTGCCAGCAGCCCCGGCCTTTTGGGCACTGAAGCTTTCTTT; CDR3aa: CASSPGLLGTEAFF
d_gene: TRBD1; j_gene: TRBJ1-2; abundance: .; v_gene: TRBV18; CDR3nt: TGTGCCAGCTCACCCAAAGACCAGACCGGGACAGGGTCTAACTATGGCTACACCTTC; CDR3aa: CASSPKDQTGTGSNYGYTF
d_gene: TRBD1; j_gene: TRBJ2-1; abundance: .; v_gene: TRBV20-1; CDR3nt: TGCAGTGCCACCTCTTGGGACAGGGTTTTCGAGGGCTCCTACAATGAGCAGTTCTTC; CDR3aa: CSATSWDRVFEGSYNEQFF